This TCR beta chain emerged from a study of T-cell memory formation after mild COVID-19 (dated by TCRdb to about 2021). Turning to the overall study: TCR sequence clusters from the two donors were largely donor specific. In two donors, T-cell clones that expanded and contracted after mild COVID-19 were tracked by sequencing TCRalpha and TCRbeta repertoires over time. The cohort comprised two young, previously healthy adult volunteers, one female and one male. Points the paper makes about the study in general: Only two mild cases were covered by the study, and larger cohorts that include severe cases with pre-infection samples were considered necessary. Some responding clones were detected in pre-infection memory, suggesting pre-existing cross-reactive memory T cells joined the SARS-CoV-2 response. Contracting CD4+ clones appeared mostly in the CM and EM memory subsets, whereas CD8+ clones were enriched in EMRA. Clones contracting from day 15 to 85 had balanced CD4/CD8 phenotypes, while a second wave expanding from day 15 to 37 was biased towards CD4+. SARS-CoV-2 specificity was not confirmed for the second-wave clones peaking on day 37.

Ficoll-Paque density gradient centrifugation was the method used to isolate PBMCs. As regards this clonotype: Its antigen remains unidentified. No quality values exist for individual bases; no much larger clone is one base distant.

The sequencer was an Illumina NovaSeq 6000. cDNA libraries for TCRalpha and TCRbeta were prepared by 5'RACE using constant-segment primers, with sample barcodes and unique molecular identifiers added. Trizol reagent was used to extract RNA from every sample. Amplification of the libraries took two PCR steps, and the second step added a second sample barcode plus Illumina TruSeq adapters. Libraries were sequenced on an Illumina NovaSeq with 2 x 150 bp paired-end reads. The paper's processing steps were these. The reads were demultiplexed and collapsed into UMI-guided consensus sequences using migec v1.2.7. Using mixcr v2.1.11, UMI consensuses were aligned to TRA and TRB V and J templates and then assembled into clonotypes. A clonotype was counted as expanded or contracted only when both edgeR and NoisET called the clonotype significant, with the noise models trained on biological replicates. For edgeR calls, the cutoffs were a false discovery rate-adjusted p below 0.01 and a log2 fold-change threshold of 1. As an exploratory analysis of dynamics, max-normalized trajectories of the 1000 most abundant clonotypes were examined with PCA combined with hierarchical clustering. The CD4 or CD8 phenotype of responding clones was assigned using the separately sequenced CD4+ and CD8+ repertoires. TCRdb reprocessed the public reads (quality trimming at Q25 with fastp, clone calling with MiXCR) and kept in-frame beta chains. For every CDR3 protein sequence, its rows merge into one entry that carries the most common genes and DNA. TCRdb, not the authors, supplied the V and J calls. The sample table shows about 250,000 distinct CDR3 sequences, and approximately 18% are seen once. Roughly 23% of the sample goes to the ten largest clones.

V is cut by 6 bases and J by 6 bases, and the space between the germline ends is 16 bases. As encoded in the germline V gene (reference sequence), CDR1 is DFQATT while CDR2 is SNEGSKA. CDR3 length: 13 amino acids, cysteine to phenylalanine. Of all the DNA, just the CDR3 is kept, 39 bases in frame from base 1. This receptor was taken from a man aged 18 to 30 who had mild COVID-19 (a few samples of this study predate the infection). The sample titles of this study are shuffled in the database, so cell type and time point are left out; the donor was told from shared clones. The source material was PBMCs or a T cell subset sorted from them (not recorded which). Recombination linked TRBV20-1 to TRBJ2-3; the D call is possibly TRBD1 or TRBD2, each sharing 6 bases. The sequence in DNA is TGCAGTGCCGGGGGCCGACAGGCTGATACGCAGTATTTT. Translated, it reads CSAGGRQADTQYF.